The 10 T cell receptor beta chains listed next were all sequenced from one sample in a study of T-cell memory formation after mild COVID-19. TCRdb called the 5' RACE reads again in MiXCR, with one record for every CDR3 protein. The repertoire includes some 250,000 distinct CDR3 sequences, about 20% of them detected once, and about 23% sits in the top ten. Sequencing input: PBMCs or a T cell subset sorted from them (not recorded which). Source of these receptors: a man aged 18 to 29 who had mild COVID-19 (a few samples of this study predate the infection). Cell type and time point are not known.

For the CDR3, the DNA is TGTGCCAGCAGTCCCGGGGACAGGCCCGAAAATCAGCCCCAGCATTTT. Translated, it gives CASSPGDRPENQPQHF. The chain couples TRBV6-5 to TRBJ1-5; 8 positions match TRBD1. This CDR3 is built from 16 residues. The germline V gene encodes CDR1 MNHEY and CDR2 SVGAGI. V dropped 5 bases and J dropped 4; count of bases not matched to a gene: 10.

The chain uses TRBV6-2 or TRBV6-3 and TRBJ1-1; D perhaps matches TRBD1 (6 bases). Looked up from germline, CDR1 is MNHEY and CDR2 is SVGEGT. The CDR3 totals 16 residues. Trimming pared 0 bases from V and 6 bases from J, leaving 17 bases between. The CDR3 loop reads CASSYSDLRGGPEAFF. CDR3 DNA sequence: TGTGCCAGCAGTTACTCTGATCTCCGGGGGGGGCCTGAAGCTTTCTTT.

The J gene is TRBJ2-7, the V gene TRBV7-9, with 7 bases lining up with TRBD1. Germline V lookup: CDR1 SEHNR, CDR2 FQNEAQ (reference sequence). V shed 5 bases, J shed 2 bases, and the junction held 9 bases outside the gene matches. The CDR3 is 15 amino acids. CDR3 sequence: CASSGYRGQAYEQYF. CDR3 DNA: TGTGCCAGCAGCGGGTACCGAGGACAGGCCTACGAGCAGTACTTC. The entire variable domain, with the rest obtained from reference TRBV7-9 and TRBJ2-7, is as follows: DTGVSQNPRHKITKRGQNVTFRCDPISEHNRLYWYRQTLGQGPEFLTYFQNEAQLEKSRLLSDRFSAERPKGSFSTLEIQRTEQGDSAMYLCASSGYRGQAYEQYFGPGTRLTVT.

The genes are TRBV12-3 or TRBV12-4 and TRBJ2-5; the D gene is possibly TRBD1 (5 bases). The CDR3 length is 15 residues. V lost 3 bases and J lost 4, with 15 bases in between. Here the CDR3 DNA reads TGTGCCAGCAGTTTGCTACTCCAGGGCCGAGAGACCCAGTACTTC. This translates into CASSLLLQGRETQYF.

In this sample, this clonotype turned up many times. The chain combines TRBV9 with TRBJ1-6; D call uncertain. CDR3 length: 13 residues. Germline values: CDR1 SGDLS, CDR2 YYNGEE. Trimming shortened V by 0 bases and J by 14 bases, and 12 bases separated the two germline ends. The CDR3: CASSVALVSTLHF. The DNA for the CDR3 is TGTGCCAGCAGCGTAGCCCTAGTGAGCACCCTCCACTTT.

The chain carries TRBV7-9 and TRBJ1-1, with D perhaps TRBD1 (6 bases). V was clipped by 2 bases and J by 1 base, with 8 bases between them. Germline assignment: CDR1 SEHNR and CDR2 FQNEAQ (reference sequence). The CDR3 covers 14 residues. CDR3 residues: CASSLRQANTEAFF. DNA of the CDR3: TGTGCCAGCAGCTTAAGACAGGCGAACACTGAAGCTTTCTTT.

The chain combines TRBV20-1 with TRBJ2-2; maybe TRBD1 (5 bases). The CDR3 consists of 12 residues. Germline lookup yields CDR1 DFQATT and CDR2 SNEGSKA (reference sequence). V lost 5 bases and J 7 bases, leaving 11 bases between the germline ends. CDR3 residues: CSAGLGDGELFF. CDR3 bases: TGCAGTGCTGGATTAGGGGACGGGGAGCTGTTTTTT.

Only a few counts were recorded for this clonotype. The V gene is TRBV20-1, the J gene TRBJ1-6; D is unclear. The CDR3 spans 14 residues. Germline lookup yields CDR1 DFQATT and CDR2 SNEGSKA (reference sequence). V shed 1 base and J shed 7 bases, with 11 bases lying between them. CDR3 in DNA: TGCAGTGCTAGAGTACAGCCGGGGAATTCACCCCTCCACTTT. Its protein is CSARVQPGNSPLHF.

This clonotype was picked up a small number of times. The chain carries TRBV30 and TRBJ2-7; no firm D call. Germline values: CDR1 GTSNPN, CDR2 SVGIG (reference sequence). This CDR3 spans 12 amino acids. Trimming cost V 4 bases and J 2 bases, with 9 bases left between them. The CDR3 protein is CAWNAGTYEQYF. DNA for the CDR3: TGTGCCTGGAACGCCGGAACCTACGAGCAGTACTTC.

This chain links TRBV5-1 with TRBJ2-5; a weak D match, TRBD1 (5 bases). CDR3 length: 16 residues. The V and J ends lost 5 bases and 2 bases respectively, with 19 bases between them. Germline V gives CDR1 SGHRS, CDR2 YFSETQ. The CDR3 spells CASSWGRTGAQETQYF. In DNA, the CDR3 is TGCGCCAGCAGTTGGGGCAGGACCGGAGCTCAAGAGACCCAGTACTTC.